The 23 T cell receptor beta chains below were found in one sample sequenced in a study of T cells after yellow fever vaccination. TCRdb reprocessed the 5' RACE reads via MiXCR and lists one record per CDR3 protein. The sample lists roughly 500,000 distinct CDR3 sequences; around 21% were seen once. The source was PBMCs, collected 15 days after the yellow fever booster vaccination. Every receptor here comes from a man aged 25 to 40 who received the YFV17D yellow fever vaccine.

This clonotype was counted a few times. The chain combines TRBV25-1 with TRBJ2-7; D gene unclear. Germline CDR1 is MGHDK and CDR2 is SYGVNS. V dropped 3 bases and J dropped 4 bases, with 10 bases sitting between them. The length of the CDR3 is 13 residues. CDR3 sequence (DNA): TGTGCCAGCAGTGACTCAACAGTTTACGAGCAGTACTTC. Translating it yields CASSDSTVYEQYF.

In this sample, this clonotype turned up a few times. V usage is TRBV5-1 and J usage is TRBJ2-2, with unresolved D. The CDR3 is 15 amino acids. Trimming pared 0 bases from V and 4 bases from J, leaving 10 bases between. Germline values: CDR1 SGHRS, CDR2 YFSETQ. The CDR3 coding sequence is TGCGCCAGCAGCTTGGAGAGCTACTCCACCGGGGAGCTGTTTTTT. Translating it yields CASSLESYSTGELFF.

In DNA form, the CDR3 reads TGTGCCAGCAGCCACCGGGACGGCACAGATACGCAGTATTTT. Amino acids: CASSHRDGTDTQYF. The chain carries TRBV7-2 and TRBJ2-3; TRBD1 or TRBD2 may be the D gene (5 bases each). This CDR3 is 14 amino acids long. Germline values: CDR1 SGHTA, CDR2 FQGNSA. V shed 5 bases and J shed 1 base, with 10 bases lying between them.

The chain uses TRBV20-1 and TRBJ2-5, with D perhaps assigned TRBD1 or TRBD2 (5 bases each). The CDR3 runs 14 residues. Between the trimmed V and J ends, which lost 5 bases and 4 bases, there was a span of 17 bases. Germline V gene data show CDR1 as DFQATT and CDR2 as SNEGSKA (reference sequence). Here the CDR3 DNA reads TGCAGTGCTGGGATGGGTACAGGAGGAGAGACCCAGTACTTC. As protein: CSAGMGTGGETQYF.

In its sample, this clonotype was seen a few times. V usage is TRBV5-1 and J usage is TRBJ2-7, with D perhaps matching TRBD2 (6 bases). Trimming stripped 5 bases from V and 3 bases from J, with 15 bases between. The V gene's germline CDR1 is SGHRS and CDR2 YFSETQ. This CDR3 spans 14 amino acids. CDR3 nucleotide sequence: TGCGCCAGCAGTATTGGCGGGACCAACTACGAGCAGTACTTC. Translating gives CASSIGGTNYEQYF.

This clonotype was seen more than once but under ten times. This chain uses TRBV7-2 with TRBJ2-3; weak D call: TRBD2 (5 bases). Per the germline V gene, CDR1 is SGHTA and CDR2 is FQGNSA. This CDR3 is built from 14 residues. V lost 3 bases to trimming and J lost 4 bases, with 11 bases between them. The CDR3 loop reads CASSFGGHADTQYF. In nucleotides, the CDR3 is TGTGCCAGCAGCTTTGGCGGGCACGCAGATACGCAGTATTTT. Together with reference TRBV7-2 and TRBJ2-3, the CDR3 gives the full variable domain: GAGVSQSPSNKVTEKGKDVELRCDPISGHTALYWYRQSLGQGLEFLIYFQGNSAPDKSGLPSDRFSAERTGGSVSTLTIQRTQQEDSAVYLCASSFGGHADTQYFGPGTRLTVL.

The chain recombines TRBV6-1 with TRBJ1-2; D gene uncertain. The germline gives CDR1 MNHNS, CDR2 SASEGT. V was trimmed by 4 bases and J by 5 bases, leaving 17 bases between them. CDR3 length: 15 amino acids. As DNA, the CDR3 is TGTGCCAGCAGTGCCGATACCGGTCGCCAGTATGGCTACACCTTC. Protein: CASSADTGRQYGYTF.

The chain couples TRBV12-3 or TRBV12-4 to TRBJ2-5; the match to TRBD2 covers 9 bases. J lost 1 base, V lost 2 bases, and 5 bases had no gene match. This CDR3 spans 16 amino acids. The CDR3 reads CASSLSSGITQETQYF. The CDR3 DNA is TGTGCCAGCAGTTTATCTAGCGGGATTACCCAAGAGACCCAGTACTTC.

The gene calls are TRBV20-1 and TRBJ2-7; D is undetermined. The ends were cut back, 0 bases at V and 2 bases at J, with 11 bases in the middle. Germline V CDR1 and CDR2: DFQATT, SNEGSKA (reference sequence). The CDR3 has 14 amino acids. Written as DNA, the CDR3 is TGCAGTGCTAGAGATGTGTCTCGGACCTACGAGCAGTACTTC. Protein: CSARDVSRTYEQYF.

In this sample, this clonotype turned up many times. The chain carries TRBV5-1 and TRBJ2-1; TRBD2 aligns across 8 bases. V gave up 1 base and J gave up 2 bases; unmatched junction bases: 8. CDR3 length: 17 residues. Germline CDR1 SGHRS, CDR2 YFSETQ. The CDR3: CASSLQTLAVAYNEQFF. The DNA for the CDR3 is TGCGCCAGCAGCTTGCAGACACTAGCGGTAGCCTACAATGAGCAGTTCTTC.

This clonotype has just a few counts. The chain links TRBV10-3 to TRBJ1-5; D unclear. CDR1 ENHRY and CDR2 SYGVKD come from the germline V gene. The CDR3 consists of 15 residues. Trimming removed 2 bases at V and 3 bases at J, with 11 bases between. The CDR3 is CAISEGSGNNQPQHF. CDR3 DNA sequence: TGTGCCATCAGTGAGGGTTCGGGGAACAATCAGCCCCAGCATTTT.

The rearrangement joins TRBV6-6 to TRBJ1-1, with D hard to call. CDR1 and CDR2 from the germline V gene are MNHNY and SVGAGI (reference sequence). Trimming took 6 bases from V and 8 from J, leaving 10 bases between them. The length of the CDR3 is 11 residues. The CDR3 region has the DNA TGTGCCAGCAGCCTAAGGGTAGAAGCTTTCTTT. It yields the protein CASSLRVEAFF.

The genes are TRBV7-9 and TRBJ2-7; 7 nucleotides agree with TRBD2. This CDR3 region has 15 residues. Germline V gene sequence: CDR1 SEHNR, CDR2 FQNEAQ (reference sequence). Trimming removed 1 base from V and 2 bases from J; junction bases left unmatched: 5. The CDR3 protein is CASSLERAGAYEQYF. DNA of the CDR3: TGTGCCAGCAGCTTAGAACGGGCGGGAGCCTACGAGCAGTACTTC.

This clonotype has only a few counts. V is TRBV20-1 and J is TRBJ2-1; D is possibly TRBD2 (6 bases). Trimming removed 6 bases at V and 5 bases at J, with 11 bases between. CDR1 is DFQATT, CDR2 SNEGSKA, per germline (reference sequence). The CDR3 contains 12 residues. The CDR3 is CSALRGNNEQFF. In DNA, the CDR3 is TGCAGTGCCTTGCGGGGAAACAATGAGCAGTTCTTC.

This chain connects TRBV5-1 to TRBJ2-1; 7 bases line up with TRBD2. With 0 bases clipped from V and 3 bases from J, the junction kept 3 bases outside the gene matches. From germline, CDR1 is SGHRS and CDR2 YFSETQ. This CDR3 spans 15 amino acids. Here the CDR3 reads CASSLAGLGYNEQFF. As DNA, the CDR3 is TGCGCCAGCAGCTTGGCTGGACTAGGCTACAATGAGCAGTTCTTC.

The rearrangement uses TRBV5-4 and TRBJ1-1; D remains unclear. The V gene's germline CDR1 is SGHNT and CDR2 YYREEE (reference sequence). Trimming took 1 base from V and 1 from J, leaving 11 bases between them. The CDR3 runs 15 residues. The CDR3 loop reads CASSLRSVANTEAFF. The CDR3 bases are TGTGCCAGCAGCTTGCGTTCTGTAGCGAACACTGAAGCTTTCTTT.

The sample holds a few counts of this clonotype. The rearrangement uses TRBV30 and TRBJ2-7; 9 bases fit TRBD2. CDR1 and CDR2 from the germline V gene are GTSNPN and SVGIG (reference sequence). CDR3 length: 15 residues. J lost 3 bases, V lost 0 bases, and 6 bases had no gene match. CDR3 sequence reads: CAWSVGRTSVYEQYF. CDR3 bases: TGTGCCTGGAGTGTAGGCAGGACTAGCGTCTACGAGCAGTACTTC. The full variable domain, with the rest looked up from reference TRBV30 and TRBJ2-7, is SQTIHQWPATLVQPVGSPLSLECTVEGTSNPNLYWYRQAAGRGLQLLFYSVGIGQISSEVPQNLSASRPQDRQFILSSKKLLLSDSGFYLCAWSVGRTSVYEQYFGPGTRLTVT.

The rearrangement links TRBV2 to TRBJ2-3, with D unclear. Trimming removed 7 bases at V and 4 bases at J, with 9 bases between. The CDR3 consists of 12 residues. The V gene's germline CDR1 is SNHLY and CDR2 FYNNEI. CDR3 region: CASMIAADTQYF. The CDR3 DNA follows: TGTGCCAGCATGATAGCCGCAGATACGCAGTATTTT.

The chain couples TRBV14 to TRBJ1-1; D perhaps matches TRBD1 (5 bases). The CDR3 has 14 amino acids. From germline, CDR1 is SGHDN and CDR2 FVKESK. Trimming stripped 1 base from V and 4 bases from J, with 10 bases between. For the CDR3, the DNA is TGTGCCAGCAGCCAAGTTACCAGGGCCACTGAAGCTTTCTTT. It translates to CASSQVTRATEAFF. Full variable domain (outside the CDR3, taken from reference TRBV14 and TRBJ1-1): EAGVTQFPSHSVIEKGQTVTLRCDPISGHDNLYWYRRVMGKEIKFLLHFVKESKQDESGMPNNRFLAERTGGTYSTLKVQPAELEDSGVYFCASSQVTRATEAFFGQGTRLTVV.

The chain employs TRBV29-1 and TRBJ1-1, with no clear D. CDR1 SQVTM and CDR2 ANQGSEA come from the germline V gene. With 4 bases removed from V and 2 bases from J, the gap between germline ends came to 11 bases. The CDR3 loop spans 13 amino acids. CDR3 amino acids: CSVGRRANTEAFF. In DNA, the CDR3 is TGCAGCGTTGGCCGGCGGGCTAACACTGAAGCTTTCTTT.

In its sample, this clonotype was seen a few times. CDR3 sequence reads: CSAPPLREGGYEQYF. In DNA, the CDR3 is TGCAGTGCCCCGCCCCTCCGGGAGGGCGGCTACGAGCAGTACTTC. The chain combines TRBV20-1 with TRBJ2-7; 8 bases are a match to TRBD2. Trimming removed 6 bases from V and 3 bases from J; junction bases left unmatched: 13. This CDR3 contains 15 residues. Germline V CDR1 and CDR2: DFQATT, SNEGSKA (reference sequence).

The gene calls are TRBV21-1 and TRBJ2-7; TRBD1, the table's D call, lacks a check against the DNA. TRBV21-1 is a pseudogene locus. The CDR3 is 17 residues long. CDR3 loop: CASSKEGLYDRTYEQYF. The CDR3 DNA reads TGTGCCAGCAGCAAAGAAGGGCTTTATGACAGGACCTACGAGCAGTACTTC.

This sequence joins TRBV5-1 and TRBJ1-4; TRBD1 might be the D (5 bases). From germline, CDR1 is SGHRS and CDR2 YFSETQ. The ends were cut back, 4 bases at V and 7 bases at J, with 17 bases in the middle. The CDR3 runs 15 residues. CDR3 loop: CASSPGGGDSEKLFF. The CDR3 region has the DNA TGCGCCAGCAGCCCCGGTGGAGGGGACTCTGAAAAACTGTTTTTT.